The rows below give T cell receptor beta chains drawn from one sample of a study of multiple sclerosis patients with progressive multifocal leukoencephalopathy. Repertoires were generated with immunoSEQ multiplex PCR, while TCRdb's copy carries only in-frame clones and drops some. The repertoire holds roughly 28,000 clones, 75% to 90% seen once, with 12% in the top ten. Sequencing used PBMCs, obtained from a patient treated with natalizumab. Receptor source: a woman aged 25 to 45 with progressive multifocal leukoencephalopathy. Both conserved end residues are part of each CDR3. D genes are given only for firm matches. A clone size is listed for some rows: how often the clone was seen (once, few, many), or a class if it is expanded.

d_call: .
j_call: TRBJ2-5
v_call: TRBV19
clone_size: .
cdr3_nt: TGTGCCAGTAGTATCCGAGGGGGGTCTCGAGAGACCCAGTACTTC
cdr3_aa: CASSIRGGSRETQYF

d_call: .
j_call: TRBJ2-2
v_call: TRBV6-4
clone_size: .
cdr3_nt: TGTGCCAGCCAAATCCCTAGGGGTACCGACACCGGGGAGCTGTTTTTT
cdr3_aa: CASQIPRGTDTGELFF

d_call: .
j_call: TRBJ2-3
v_call: TRBV4-1
clone_size: once
cdr3_nt: TGCGCCAGCAGCCAAGGCCCCTGGGGTCGCACAGATACGCAGTATTTT
cdr3_aa: CASSQGPWGRTDTQYF

d_call: TRBD2
j_call: TRBJ2-7
v_call: TRBV10-3
clone_size: .
cdr3_nt: TGTGCCATCAGTGAAGGTCTAGCGGGCCTCTCCTACGAGCAGTACTTC
cdr3_aa: CAISEGLAGLSYEQYF

d_call: TRBD2
j_call: TRBJ2-3
v_call: TRBV6-1
clone_size: .
cdr3_nt: TGTGCCAGCAAAATGACTAGCGGTAACACAGATACGCAGTATTTT
cdr3_aa: CASKMTSGNTDTQYF

d_call: TRBD2
j_call: TRBJ2-7
v_call: TRBV4-3
clone_size: .
cdr3_nt: TGCGCCAGCAGCCGGGGACTAGCCGGGCACGAGCAGTACTTC
cdr3_aa: CASSRGLAGHEQYF

d_call: .
j_call: TRBJ2-1
v_call: TRBV30
clone_size: once
cdr3_nt: TGTGCCTGGGGTAGAGACTTCGAGCAGTTCTTC
cdr3_aa: CAWGRDFEQFF

d_call: TRBD1
j_call: TRBJ1-5
v_call: TRBV6-6
clone_size: .
cdr3_nt: TGTGCCAGCAGCAGGGACAGGGAGGAGCCCCAGCATTTT
cdr3_aa: CASSRDREEPQHF

d_call: .
j_call: TRBJ1-3
v_call: TRBV30
clone_size: .
cdr3_nt: TGTGCCTGGAGTGTTCTAGGTGTAGGGTCAGGAAACACCATATATTTT
cdr3_aa: CAWSVLGVGSGNTIYF

d_call: .
j_call: TRBJ1-5
v_call: TRBV6-1
clone_size: .
cdr3_nt: TGTGCCAGCAGTAGGACGTCAGATTACAATCAGCCCCAGCACTTT
cdr3_aa: CASSRTSDYNQPQHF

d_call: .
j_call: TRBJ1-1
v_call: TRBV10-1
clone_size: .
cdr3_nt: TGCGCCAGCACTGAGAGGGAGGCCGGGGGCGGTTGGAACACTGAAGCTTTCTTT
cdr3_aa: CASTEREAGGGWNTEAFF

d_call: .
j_call: TRBJ2-3
v_call: TRBV19
clone_size: .
cdr3_nt: TGTGCCAGTAGCCTCGGCCTGGGGGTAACAGATACGCAGTATTTT
cdr3_aa: CASSLGLGVTDTQYF

d_call: TRBD2
j_call: TRBJ2-3
v_call: TRBV7-2
clone_size: .
cdr3_nt: TGTGCCAGCAGCTTAGCCCCTAGCGGGGGTTCAGATACGCAGTATTTT
cdr3_aa: CASSLAPSGGSDTQYF

d_call: TRBD1
j_call: TRBJ1-6
v_call: TRBV30
clone_size: .
cdr3_nt: TGTGCCTGGACTAGGACAGGTGGGGGTTCACCCCTCCACTTT
cdr3_aa: CAWTRTGGGSPLHF

d_call: .
j_call: TRBJ1-6
v_call: TRBV2
clone_size: .
cdr3_nt: TGTGCCAGCAGCTTATTGAGGGGGAGCTCCTATAATTCACCCCTCCACTTT
cdr3_aa: CASSLLRGSSYNSPLHF

d_call: TRBD1
j_call: TRBJ2-7
v_call: TRBV28
clone_size: once
cdr3_nt: TGTGCCAGCAGTTTCACAGGGGCGAAAGGGGGTAGCCACGAGCAGTACTTC
cdr3_aa: CASSFTGAKGGSHEQYF

d_call: .
j_call: TRBJ2-2
v_call: TRBV7-9
clone_size: .
cdr3_nt: TGTGCCAGCAGCTCGGACTCGAACACCGGGGAGCTGTTTTTT
cdr3_aa: CASSSDSNTGELFF

d_call: TRBD2
j_call: TRBJ2-1
v_call: TRBV18
clone_size: .
cdr3_nt: TGTGCCAGCTCACCTCGGACTAGCGGGGGGGCCTGGGATGAGCAGTTCTTC
cdr3_aa: CASSPRTSGGAWDEQFF

d_call: .
j_call: TRBJ1-1
v_call: TRBV27
clone_size: .
cdr3_nt: TGTGCCAGCAGACCAACTCGGCAGGTGTGGACTGAAGCTTTCTTT
cdr3_aa: CASRPTRQVWTEAFF

d_call: .
j_call: TRBJ2-3
v_call: TRBV19
clone_size: .
cdr3_nt: TGTGCCAGTAGTATAGCGGGATCTCGCACAGATACGCAGTATTTT
cdr3_aa: CASSIAGSRTDTQYF

d_call: .
j_call: TRBJ1-2
v_call: TRBV6-5
clone_size: .
cdr3_nt: TGTGCCAGCAGTTACTTCACACAGGGAGAGTATGGCTACACCTTC
cdr3_aa: CASSYFTQGEYGYTF

d_call: TRBD2
j_call: TRBJ2-1
v_call: TRBV5-5
clone_size: .
cdr3_nt: TGTGCCAGCAGCCGACTAGCGGGGGAATACAATGAGCAGTTCTTC
cdr3_aa: CASSRLAGEYNEQFF

d_call: TRBD2
j_call: TRBJ2-7
v_call: TRBV10-1
clone_size: .
cdr3_nt: TGCGCCAGCAGAACGCCGGGACTAGCGGGGGGCTCCTACGAGCAGTACTTC
cdr3_aa: CASRTPGLAGGSYEQYF

d_call: .
j_call: TRBJ1-1
v_call: TRBV4-2
clone_size: once
cdr3_nt: TGTGCCAGCAGCCAAGAACCCTACACTCCAGGGAAGGGGAACACTGAAGCTTTCTTT
cdr3_aa: CASSQEPYTPGKGNTEAFF

d_call: .
j_call: TRBJ1-2
v_call: TRBV4-3
clone_size: .
cdr3_nt: TGCGCCAGCAGCCAAGAATTGGCGAACAGGGACGGCTACACCTTC
cdr3_aa: CASSQELANRDGYTF

d_call: .
j_call: TRBJ2-2
v_call: TRBV7-2
clone_size: .
cdr3_nt: TGTGCCAGCAGCTTAGTATTGGGTTACAACGGGGAGCTGTTTTTT
cdr3_aa: CASSLVLGYNGELFF

d_call: .
j_call: TRBJ2-3
v_call: TRBV7-9
clone_size: .
cdr3_nt: TGTGCCAGCGAATGGGAGGACGACACAGATACGCAGTATTTT
cdr3_aa: CASEWEDDTDTQYF

d_call: .
j_call: TRBJ1-2
v_call: TRBV7-9
clone_size: .
cdr3_nt: TGTGCCAGCAGCTTAAACAACAATATGTACAACTATGGCTACACCTTC
cdr3_aa: CASSLNNNMYNYGYTF